One and the same sample provided the 32 T cell receptor beta chains below, sequenced in a study of shared clonotypes between healthy human individuals. Repertoires were generated with immunoSEQ multiplex PCR, while TCRdb's copy carries only in-frame clones and drops some. Of 1.4 million to 1.5 million clones listed, 95% to 97% were seen once; the top ten hold more than 0.9%. The specimen was naive CD4+ T cells sorted from blood. Subset: CD45RA+ positively selected. Receptors originate from a man aged 30 to 45 in good health.

As for this clone: This specimen includes other DNA sequences encoding the same CDR3. The chain is built from TRBV29-1 and TRBJ2-3, with D possibly being TRBD1 or TRBD2 (5 bases each). CDR3 length equals 12 residues. Germline lookup yields CDR1 SQVTM and CDR2 ANQGSEA. V was cut by 4 bases and J by 4 bases, with 9 bases left in between. The CDR3, as DNA: TGCAGCGTTGGAACGGGACCAGATACGCAGTATTTT. As protein: CSVGTGPDTQYF.

As to this clone: The sample contains more than one DNA sequence encoding this CDR3. V is TRBV28 and J is TRBJ1-2; 9 bases align to TRBD1. There are 13 residues in the CDR3. From germline, CDR1 is MDHEN and CDR2 SYDVKM. V was clipped by 6 bases and J by 5 bases; unmatched bases: 4. The CDR3 reads CASSLTGGYGYTF. The DNA for the CDR3 is TGTGCCAGCAGCCTGACAGGGGGTTATGGCTACACCTTC.

For the CDR3, the DNA is TGCGCCAGCAGCTTGGGGACAGGCCCAACTAATGAAAAACTGTTTTTT. This translates into CASSLGTGPTNEKLFF. The chain combines TRBV5-1 with TRBJ1-4; 7 bases line up with TRBD1. V shed 0 bases and J 0 bases; nucleotides not matched to a gene: 2. CDR3 length: 16 amino acids. Germline assignment: CDR1 SGHRS and CDR2 YFSETQ.

The chain carries TRBV5-1 and TRBJ2-5; TRBD1 matches 10 bases. Germline CDR1 is SGHRS and CDR2 is YFSETQ. J lost 3 bases, V lost 4 bases, and 6 bases had no gene match. The CDR3 is 15 residues long. The CDR3 coding sequence is TGCGCCAGCAGCGGGGCCGGGACAGGGGAAGAGACCCAGTACTTC. As protein: CASSGAGTGEETQYF.

The chain uses TRBV7-9 and TRBJ2-4; TRBD1 agrees at 9 bases. V shed 5 bases, J shed 15 bases, and the junction held 8 bases outside the gene matches. Germline V gives CDR1 SEHNR, CDR2 FQNEAQ (reference sequence). The CDR3 runs 12 residues. CDR3 amino acids: CASSRGQGKGYF. CDR3 sequence (DNA): TGTGCCAGCAGCAGAGGACAGGGGAAGGGGTACTTC.

This chain links TRBV2 with TRBJ2-2, with 8 bases matching TRBD1. The CDR3 extends over 14 amino acids. The germline V gene encodes CDR1 SNHLY and CDR2 FYNNEI. V lost 7 bases and J lost 6; bases outside the gene matches: 7. The CDR3 DNA follows: TGTGCCAGCATTCGACAGGGGATGGCCGGGGAGCTGTTTTTT. Translated, it gives CASIRQGMAGELFF.

This clone was seen just once. V and J are TRBV28 and TRBJ2-1; D is perhaps TRBD1 (6 bases). The CDR3 extends over 19 amino acids. V lost 3 bases and J 1 base, leaving 22 bases between the germline ends. Germline lookup yields CDR1 MDHEN and CDR2 SYDVKM. CDR3 in amino acids: CASSFARVSGQPSYNEQFF. CDR3 nucleotide sequence: TGTGCCAGCAGTTTCGCGCGTGTTTCTGGACAGCCTTCCTACAATGAGCAGTTCTTC. The full variable domain, its missing parts supplied by reference TRBV28 and TRBJ2-1, is DVKVTQSSRYLVKRTGEKVFLECVQDMDHENMFWYRQDPGLGLRLIYFSYDVKMKEKGDIPEGYSVSREKKERFSLILESASTNQTSMYLCASSFARVSGQPSYNEQFFGPGTRLTVL.

The gene calls are TRBV30 and TRBJ1-1, with D perhaps TRBD1 (6 bases). The CDR3 totals 12 residues. Trimming took 2 bases from V and 7 from J, leaving 11 bases between them. Looked up from germline, CDR1 is GTSNPN and CDR2 is SVGIG (reference sequence). In DNA form, the CDR3 reads TGTGCCTGGAGTAACACAGGGTTTGAAGCTTTCTTT. Amino acids: CAWSNTGFEAFF.

This chain uses TRBV5-4 with TRBJ1-2; D is perhaps TRBD1 (6 bases). CDR1 SGHNT and CDR2 YYREEE come from the germline V gene (reference sequence). The CDR3 is 12 residues long. The V end lost 0 bases, the J end lost 12 bases, and 12 bases lay between the germline ends. In nucleotides, the CDR3 is TGTGCCAGCAGCTTGGACAGGGCTCGAGACACCTTC. It yields the protein CASSLDRARDTF.

The chain carries TRBV29-1 and TRBJ2-1; D possibly corresponds to TRBD1 (6 bases). The length of the CDR3 is 14 residues. Germline values: CDR1 SQVTM, CDR2 ANQGSEA. V was trimmed by 3 bases and J by 2 bases, leaving 11 bases between them. CDR3 DNA: TGCAGCGTTGACAGGGGATACCCCTACAATGAGCAGTTCTTC. As protein: CSVDRGYPYNEQFF.

V is TRBV5-1 and J is TRBJ1-1; the match to TRBD1 covers 10 bases. Per the germline V gene, CDR1 is SGHRS and CDR2 is YFSETQ. CDR3 length: 16 residues. J gave up 3 bases and V 0 bases, and 5 bases lay outside the gene matches. In DNA, the CDR3 is TGCGCCAGCAGCTTGGGGGACAGGGGAGGGCACACTGAAGCTTTCTTT. Amino acids: CASSLGDRGGHTEAFF.

This clone is a singleton in its sample. The J gene is TRBJ2-3, the V gene TRBV10-3; perhaps TRBD1 as D (6 bases). In germline, CDR1 is ENHRY, CDR2 SYGVKD. V was cut by 10 bases and J by 4 bases, with 21 bases left in between. The CDR3 loop spans 15 amino acids. CDR3 residues: CASQYRASAPDTQYF. The DNA of the CDR3 is TGTGCCAGCCAATACAGGGCCTCGGCCCCAGATACGCAGTATTTT.

This clone was recorded only once. The chain combines TRBV5-4 with TRBJ2-7; 11 bases align to TRBD2. The CDR3 consists of 16 residues. V shed 4 bases, J shed 2 bases, and the junction held 8 bases outside the gene matches. The germline V gene has CDR1 SGHNT and CDR2 YYREEE (reference sequence). CDR3 DNA: TGTGCCAGCAGCGCAACAGTAGCGGGAGGGCCCTACGAGCAGTACTTC. Its translation is CASSATVAGGPYEQYF.

V usage is TRBV4-1 and J usage is TRBJ2-3, with TRBD2 matching over 7 bases. Germline V lookup: CDR1 MGHRA, CDR2 YSYEKL. After removal of 0 bases from V and 2 bases from J, the junction contained 17 bases not matched to a gene. There are 20 residues in the CDR3. Written as DNA, the CDR3 is TGCGCCAGCAGCCAAGAGGGCCTCCATTCCGGGACTAACCCCACAGATACGCAGTATTTT. This encodes CASSQEGLHSGTNPTDTQYF.

This sequence joins TRBV5-1 and TRBJ2-1; 14 bases line up with TRBD2. Trimming cost V 3 bases and J 9 bases; bases outside gene matches: 5. CDR3 size: 15 residues. Germline-derived CDR1 and CDR2 are SGHRS and YFSETQ. The DNA of the CDR3 is TGCGCCAGCAGCTCCCGACTAGCGGGAGGGTTTGAGCAGTTCTTC. The encoded protein is CASSSRLAGGFEQFF.

The J gene is TRBJ1-1, the V gene TRBV7-9, with 7 bases fitting TRBD1. Per the germline V gene, CDR1 is SEHNR and CDR2 is FQNEAQ (reference sequence). V lost 4 bases and J lost 4; bases outside the gene matches: 9. The CDR3 totals 15 residues. CDR3 sequence reads: CASSYKNRGFTEAFF. CDR3 nucleotides: TGTGCCAGCAGCTACAAGAACAGGGGATTCACTGAAGCTTTCTTT.

The J gene is TRBJ1-4, the V gene TRBV4-1, with D maybe TRBD1 (5 bases). The germline V gene encodes CDR1 MGHRA and CDR2 YSYEKL. Trimming removed 3 bases from V and 4 bases from J, with 12 bases in between. This CDR3 region has 15 residues. CDR3 coding DNA: TGCGCCAGCAGCCAGATGGGGGTCCTTAATGAAAAACTGTTTTTT. Translating it yields CASSQMGVLNEKLFF.

The rearrangement joins TRBV7-9 to TRBJ2-3; TRBD2 matches at 7 bases. The germline CDR1 and CDR2 sequences are SEHNR and FQNEAQ (reference sequence). The CDR3 spans 15 residues. V was clipped by 5 bases and J by 10 bases; unmatched bases: 15. The CDR3 DNA is TGTGCCAGCAGCCCACGCGCGGCGGGAGACTCTGCGCAGTATTTT. Translated: CASSPRAAGDSAQYF. Together with reference TRBV7-9 and TRBJ2-3, the CDR3 gives the full variable domain: DTGVSQNPRHKITKRGQNVTFRCDPISEHNRLYWYRQTLGQGPEFLTYFQNEAQLEKSRLLSDRFSAERPKGSFSTLEIQRTEQGDSAMYLCASSPRAAGDSAQYFGPGTRLTVL.

The V call is TRBV28, the J call TRBJ2-5, with 10 bases lining up with TRBD2. Per germline, CDR1 MDHEN and CDR2 SYDVKM. The ends lost 5 bases at V and 2 bases at J; junction bases unmatched: 11. CDR3 length: 17 amino acids. CDR3 residues: CASSTLLGLANQETQYF. CDR3 sequence (DNA): TGTGCCAGCAGTACTCTACTGGGACTAGCGAATCAAGAGACCCAGTACTTC.

CDR3 amino acids: CASSKRQGKNTEAFF. CDR3 nucleotide sequence: TGTGCCAGCAGCAAAAGACAGGGAAAGAACACTGAAGCTTTCTTT. The V and J genes are TRBV7-2 and TRBJ1-1; 7 nucleotides match TRBD1. This CDR3 is 15 amino acids long. Germline CDR1 SGHTA, CDR2 FQGNSA. V lost 5 bases to trimming and J lost 1 base; unmatched junction nucleotides: 7. Based on the CDR3 plus reference TRBV7-2 and TRBJ1-1, the full variable domain is GAGVSQSPSNKVTEKGKDVELRCDPISGHTALYWYRQSLGQGLEFLIYFQGNSAPDKSGLPSDRFSAERTGGSVSTLTIQRTQQEDSAVYLCASSKRQGKNTEAFFGQGTRLTVV.

J is TRBJ2-7 and V is TRBV6-5; 10 nucleotides line up with TRBD1. CDR3 size: 15 residues. Germline assignment: CDR1 MNHEY and CDR2 SVGAGI. Germline trimming cut 6 bases from V and 2 bases from J; bases unmatched to any gene: 7. This chain's CDR3 is CASRSPGTGAYEQYF. Written as DNA, the CDR3 is TGTGCCAGCAGGTCCCCCGGGACAGGGGCCTACGAGCAGTACTTC.

The chain is built from TRBV2 and TRBJ1-1; D remains unclear. CDR3 length equals 14 residues. Germline V lookup: CDR1 SNHLY, CDR2 FYNNEI. V shed 1 base and J shed 5 bases, with 11 bases lying between them. The CDR3 DNA reads as TGTGCCAGCAGTGAAGTCATTTGGGGAACTGAAGCTTTCTTT. Amino acid sequence: CASSEVIWGTEAFF. Looking up the rest from reference TRBV2 and TRBJ1-1 gives the full variable domain: EPEVTQTPSHQVTQMGQEVILRCVPISNHLYFYWYRQILGQKVEFLVSFYNNEISEKSEIFDDQFSVERPDGSNFTLKIRSTKLEDSAMYFCASSEVIWGTEAFFGQGTRLTVV.

Concerning this clone itself: Other DNA sequences in the sample encode the same CDR3. The gene calls are TRBV7-9 and TRBJ1-1; tentative D call: TRBD1 (5 bases). Trimming removed 0 bases from V and 0 bases from J, with 8 bases in between. The CDR3 is made up of 15 amino acids. The germline V gene has CDR1 SEHNR and CDR2 FQNEAQ (reference sequence). Here the CDR3 reads CASSLAGGMNTEAFF. The CDR3 nucleotides are TGTGCCAGCAGCTTAGCCGGGGGGATGAACACTGAAGCTTTCTTT.

The chain recombines TRBV7-9 with TRBJ1-5; 7 positions agree with TRBD1. CDR3 length: 16 amino acids. Trimming took 5 bases from V and 3 from J; bases not matched to a gene: 10. The germline V gene has CDR1 SEHNR and CDR2 FQNEAQ (reference sequence). This chain's CDR3 is CASSPGTVFINQPQHF. The CDR3 region has the DNA TGTGCCAGCAGCCCCGGGACAGTTTTTATCAATCAGCCCCAGCATTTT.

This chain connects TRBV4-1 to TRBJ1-1, with TRBD1 identical over 7 bases. V trimming: 4 bases; J trimming: 7 bases; junction bases outside the gene matches: 9. The germline V gene has CDR1 MGHRA and CDR2 YSYEKL. The CDR3 is 14 amino acids. The CDR3 nucleotides read TGCGCCAGCAGCCCTCGGACAGGAACTCTTGAAGCTTTCTTT. The encoded protein is CASSPRTGTLEAFF.

The chain combines TRBV5-6 with TRBJ1-5, with 7 bases lining up with TRBD1. J gave up 5 bases and V 4 bases, and 3 bases lay outside the gene matches. The CDR3 is made up of 13 amino acids. CDR1 is SGHDT and CDR2 is YYEEEE in the germline V gene. The CDR3 spells CASSNDRDQPQHF. CDR3 in DNA: TGTGCCAGCAGCAACGACAGGGATCAGCCCCAGCATTTT.

The V and J genes are TRBV27 and TRBJ2-1; possibly TRBD1 or TRBD2 for D (5 bases each). With 3 bases removed from V and 0 bases from J, the gap between germline ends came to 9 bases. Looked up from germline, CDR1 is MNHEY and CDR2 is SMNVEV (reference sequence). This CDR3 contains 15 residues. In DNA form, the CDR3 reads TGTGCCAGCAGTTTTTGGGGGACCTCCTACAATGAGCAGTTCTTC. It encodes CASSFWGTSYNEQFF.

The chain is built from TRBV5-1 and TRBJ2-1; 11 bases agree with TRBD2. V was pared by 4 bases and J by 5 bases, with 14 bases of the junction left unmatched. This CDR3 is 18 amino acids long. CDR1 is SGHRS, CDR2 YFSETQ, per germline. The CDR3 reads CASSLPPGLAVSDNEQFF. DNA of the CDR3: TGCGCCAGCAGCCTCCCCCCGGGACTAGCGGTTAGCGACAATGAGCAGTTCTTC.

In DNA, the CDR3 is TGTGCCAGCAGCGCTGGACTAGCCCAGGGGACCGGGGAGCTGTTTTTT. It translates to CASSAGLAQGTGELFF. This rearrangement joins TRBV7-9 to TRBJ2-2; 8 bases line up with TRBD2. The CDR3 contains 16 residues. V shed 5 bases, J shed 5 bases, and the junction held 10 bases outside the gene matches. Germline V gene lookup returns CDR1 SEHNR and CDR2 FQNEAQ (reference sequence).

As for this clone: The sample contains more than one DNA sequence encoding this CDR3. The rearrangement uses TRBV10-3 and TRBJ2-7; TRBD1 is a possible D gene (6 bases). With 6 bases removed from V and 1 base from J, the gap between germline ends came to 10 bases. Germline CDR1 ENHRY, CDR2 SYGVKD. The CDR3 contains 13 residues. In DNA form, the CDR3 reads TGTGCCATCAGGCTGACAGGATCCTACGAGCAGTACTTC. Its protein is CAIRLTGSYEQYF.

The J gene is TRBJ2-5, the V gene TRBV18; 8 bases are shared with TRBD2. With V trimmed by 3 bases and J by 1 base, 13 bases remained unmatched. Germline-derived CDR1 and CDR2 are KGHSH and LQKENI. CDR3 length equals 18 residues. The CDR3 loop is CASSPIRGASGFQETQYF. CDR3 nucleotide sequence: TGTGCCAGCTCACCCATCAGGGGTGCTAGCGGGTTCCAAGAGACCCAGTACTTC.

The rearrangement links TRBV7-2 to TRBJ2-7, with 7 bases identical to TRBD1. V lost 0 bases and J lost 2; bases outside the gene matches: 4. The germline V gene has CDR1 SGHTA and CDR2 FQGNSA. The CDR3 totals 15 residues. CDR3 in DNA: TGTGCCAGCAGCTTAGCCGGGACAGAAACCTACGAGCAGTACTTC. It codes for CASSLAGTETYEQYF.